This T cell receptor beta chain derives from a study of blood T cell repertoires in COVID-19. The CDR3 is made up of 16 amino acids. Germline loops: CDR1 LGHNT, CDR2 FRNRAP. The V and J ends lost 2 bases and 2 bases respectively, with 13 bases between them. In the authors' methods: From reference gene primer amplification, estimates of nucleated cell counts were derived. Only in-frame clones appear in the TCRdb table, and some are missing; sequencing was by immunoSEQ multiplex PCR. V, J and clone size reflect that table, while D and trimming were determined from the DNA. The sample lists 130,000 to 150,000 clones, over 70% occurring once.

This TCR was recovered from a woman in her fifties or sixties with acute or convalescent COVID-19. The chain couples TRBV12-5 to TRBJ1-3; D remains unclear. Material for sequencing was peripheral blood. CDR3 bases: TGTGCTAGTGGTTTGCTCCCGGGTCTTCCTGGAAACACCATATATTTT. Amino acid sequence: CASGLLPGLPGNTIYF. Variable domain in full (rest from reference TRBV12-5 and TRBJ1-3): DARVTQTPRHKVTEMGQEVTMRCQPILGHNTVFWYRQTMMQGLELLAYFRNRAPLDDSGMPKDRFSAEMPDATLATLKIQPSEPRDSAVYFCASGLLPGLPGNTIYFGEGSWLTVV.